A single T cell receptor beta chain is shown here with its context. Its antigen is unidentified. Sequenced by immunoSEQ multiplex PCR; TCRdb stores in-frame clones only, minus some. Among under 80,000 clones listed, roughly 82% were seen once. This sample stems from a study of OX40 agonist ivuxolimab in advanced cancers. Study details: Dose-escalation subjects each had hepatocellular carcinoma, melanoma, renal cell or head and neck cancer. General study points: Among expanded peripheral T cells, antigen specificity went undetermined. The average count of expanded clones was higher among CD8+ T cells than among CD4+. It was also the case that some nonresponders had low normalized T-cell clonal expansion.

The ends were cut back, 1 base at V and 0 bases at J, with 6 bases in the middle. The CDR3 runs to 14 residues. Germline values: CDR1 SGHVS, CDR2 FQNEAQ. Sequences were derived from CD4+ or CD8+ T cells sorted from blood, sampled in a trial of the OX40 agonist ivuxolimab. The chain links TRBV7-8 to TRBJ1-2, with unresolved D. The origin of this receptor is an adult with an advanced solid tumor such as melanoma, head and neck, liver or kidney cancer. This CDR3 is CASSLDNTNYGYTF. In DNA form, the CDR3 reads TGTGCCAGCAGCTTAGACAATACTAACTATGGCTACACCTTC. The variable domain in full, with the rest retrieved from reference TRBV7-8 and TRBJ1-2, is GAGVSQSPRYKVAKRGQDVALRCDPISGHVSLFWYQQALGQGPEFLTYFQNEAQLDKSGLPSDRFFAERPEGSVSTLKIQRTQQEDSAVYLCASSLDNTNYGYTFGSGTRLTVV.